This T cell receptor (beta chain) stems from a study of regulatory T cells in long-lasting Graves disease. Germline CDR1 and CDR2: LNHDA and SQIVND (reference sequence). CDR3 length: 13 residues. Deletions cut 5 bases from V and 4 bases from J, with 11 bases between. Building of the TCR beta libraries involved iRepertoire HTBI primers and Arm-PCR of CDR3 regions. Methods used by the authors: The identification of approximately 62 TRBV and 11 to 15 TRBJ segments was made across samples. One entry per CDR3 protein, called by TCRdb with MiXCR from the multiplex PCR reads. The authors' filters were not applied to this entry. The sample comprises over 500,000 distinct CDR3 sequences, about 16% of which are singletons, and about 11% rests with the top ten. Noted time point: newly diagnosed GD, antithyroid drugs for less than 3 months. PBMC-derived RNA was used for the TCR library. EDTA tubes collected approximately 10 milliliters of peripheral blood.

Separately, the same data were catalogued under a study of T cells in Graves' hyperthyroidism and ophthalmopathy. From that report: HTBI primers were the set used in a first-round RT-PCR of the TCR CDR3.

The source was peripheral blood mononuclear cells (PBMCs), collected at new diagnosis, from a patient treated with antithyroid drugs. The receptor's source is a man younger than 35 with Graves disease. The rearrangement joins TRBV19 to TRBJ1-2, with D unresolved. CDR3 loop: CASSFATVYGYTF. CDR3 coding DNA: TGTGCCAGTAGTTTTGCAACGGTCTATGGCTACACCTTC.